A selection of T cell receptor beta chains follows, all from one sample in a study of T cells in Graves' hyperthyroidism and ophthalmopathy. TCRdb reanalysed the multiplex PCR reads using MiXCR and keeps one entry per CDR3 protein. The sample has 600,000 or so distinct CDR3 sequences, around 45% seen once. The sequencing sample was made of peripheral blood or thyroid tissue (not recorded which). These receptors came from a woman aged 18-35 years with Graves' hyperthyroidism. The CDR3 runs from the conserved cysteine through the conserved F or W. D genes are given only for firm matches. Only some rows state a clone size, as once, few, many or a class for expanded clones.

CASSRWTSQETQYF,TGTGCCAGCAGCAGATGGACTTCCCAAGAGACCCAGTACTTC,-,few,TRBJ2-5,TRBV7-9
CASSPPDQRENEQYF,TGCGCCAGCAGTCCCCCCGATCAGCGGGAGAACGAGCAGTACTTC,TRBD2,-,TRBJ2-7,TRBV23-1
CASSRAGTLHEKLFF,TGTGCCAGCAGTCGGGCCGGGACATTACATGAAAAACTGTTTTTT,-,many,TRBJ1-4,TRBV2
CASSSGTVLTEAFF,TGTGCCAGCAGTTCCGGGACAGTCCTTACTGAAGCTTTCTTT,TRBD1,few,TRBJ1-1,TRBV7-3
CASSDTSGRAQYF,TGTGCCAGCAGTGATACTAGCGGGAGGGCCCAGTACTTC,TRBD2,many,TRBJ2-5,TRBV2
CASSADRGLNEQYF,TGTGCCAGCAGCGCAGATCGGGGGCTCAATGAGCAGTACTTC,-,-,TRBJ2-7,TRBV7-9
CARPSTGSEKLFF,TGTGCTAGACCCTCGACCGGTTCTGAAAAACTGTTTTTT,-,-,TRBJ1-4,TRBV25-1
CTSSRSTGQGDGYTF,TGCACCAGCAGCCGATCAACTGGACAGGGGGATGGCTACACCTTC,TRBD1,-,TRBJ1-2,TRBV5-1
CASSCRDRVCEQYF,TGTGCCAGCAGCTGCCGGGACAGGGTCTGCGAGCAGTACTTC,TRBD1,few,TRBJ2-7,TRBV7-9
CASSADPGQGNATNEKLFF,TGTGCCAGCAGTGCTGATCCGGGACAGGGGAATGCGACTAATGAAAAACTGTTTTTT,TRBD1,-,TRBJ1-4,TRBV2
CASSLSVYQETQYF,TGTGCCAGCAGTCTAAGCGTTTACCAAGAGACCCAGTACTTC,-,few,TRBJ2-5,TRBV2
CAISEEGDVENYGYTF,TGTGCCATCAGTGAGGAAGGGGACGTTGAAAACTATGGCTACACCTTC,-,-,TRBJ1-2,TRBV10-3
CASRGREGETQYF,TGTGCCAGCCGCGGGCGGGAGGGAGAGACCCAGTACTTC,TRBD2,-,TRBJ2-5,TRBV7-2
CASSFEQGETEAFF,TGTGCCAGCAGCTTCGAACAGGGAGAAACTGAAGCTTTCTTT,-,-,TRBJ1-1,TRBV7-9
CSVEPGTSGSYEQYF,TGCAGCGTTGAACCCGGGACTAGCGGAAGTTACGAGCAGTACTTC,TRBD2,-,TRBJ2-7,TRBV29-1
CASSLGRNTGELFF,TGTGCCAGCAGCTTGGGCAGGAACACCGGGGAGCTGTTTTTT,-,many,TRBJ2-2,TRBV7-2
CASSISAGTSFQETQYF,TGTGCCAGCAGCATATCGGCCGGGACTAGCTTCCAAGAGACCCAGTACTTC,TRBD2,-,TRBJ2-5,TRBV7-8
CSVGTGNTIYF,TGCAGCGTTGGGACAGGGAACACCATATATTTT,TRBD1,-,TRBJ1-3,TRBV29-1
CASSDSGTGNAEAFF,TGTGCCAGCAGTGATTCCGGGACAGGGAACGCTGAAGCTTTCTTT,TRBD1,-,TRBJ1-1,TRBV25-1
CASSEWTSGFGGSYEQYF,TGTGCCAGCAGTGAGTGGACTAGCGGGTTCGGGGGCTCCTACGAGCAGTACTTC,TRBD2,-,TRBJ2-7,TRBV25-1
CATGASGRPQETQYF,TGTGCCACCGGGGCTAGCGGGAGGCCCCAAGAGACCCAGTACTTC,TRBD2,-,TRBJ2-5,TRBV10-3
CASSYARTQYGYTF,TGTGCCAGCAGCTATGCACGGACGCAATATGGCTACACCTTC,-,-,TRBJ1-2,TRBV11-1
CASRDRTMNTGELFF,TGTGCCAGCAGGGACAGGACAATGAACACCGGGGAGCTGTTTTTT,TRBD1,-,TRBJ2-2,TRBV2
CASSPGQGKGYTF,TGTGCCAGCAGCCCAGGACAGGGGAAAGGCTACACCTTC,TRBD1,-,TRBJ1-2,TRBV7-9
CASSDWSLTGNTEAFF,TGTGCCAGCAGTGATTGGTCGCTGACAGGGAACACTGAAGCTTTCTTT,-,many,TRBJ1-1,TRBV25-1
CASSLPGGLETQYF,TGTGCCAGCAGCTTACCGGGAGGGCTGGAGACCCAGTACTTC,TRBD2,many,TRBJ2-5,TRBV7-8
CASSLRGGPSSYNSPLHF,TGTGCCAGCAGCTTGCGCGGGGGGCCTAGCTCCTATAATTCACCCCTCCACTTT,-,-,TRBJ1-6,TRBV7-4
CSVEEIGDRYGYTF,TGCAGCGTTGAAGAGATCGGGGATAGGTATGGCTACACCTTC,-,-,TRBJ1-2,TRBV29-1
CASSVGTDQYF,TGTGCCAGCTCTGTAGGGACAGACCAGTACTTC,TRBD1,many,TRBJ2-7,TRBV7-9
CSGGTGTKTQYF,TGCAGCGGCGGGACAGGGACGAAGACCCAGTACTTC,TRBD1,-,TRBJ2-5,TRBV29-1
CASSEDRGKNYGYTF,TGTGCCAGTAGTGAAGACAGGGGGAAGAACTATGGCTACACCTTC,TRBD1,-,TRBJ1-2,TRBV19
CASSQLAGEETQYF,TGTGCCAGCAGCCAACTAGCGGGAGAAGAGACCCAGTACTTC,TRBD2,few,TRBJ2-5,TRBV14
CASSEELVRNTQYF,TGTGCCAGCAGTGAAGAGTTAGTAAGGAATACGCAGTATTTT,-,-,TRBJ2-3,TRBV2
CASSDRTAVTEAFF,TGTGCCAGCAGTGACAGGACAGCAGTCACTGAAGCTTTCTTT,-,few,TRBJ1-1,TRBV6-4
CSVHLTGGTDEQYF,TGCAGCGTCCATCTCACAGGGGGGACCGACGAGCAGTACTTC,TRBD1,-,TRBJ2-7,TRBV29-1
CASSLISYGYTF,TGTGCCAGCAGCTTAATCTCCTATGGCTACACCTTC,-,many,TRBJ1-2,TRBV7-9
CASSADRGYGYTF,TGTGCCAGCAGCGCAGACAGGGGCTATGGCTACACCTTC,TRBD1,many,TRBJ1-2,TRBV7-9
CASKRTGGTYEQYF,TGTGCCAGCAAACGGACAGGCGGAACCTACGAGCAGTACTTC,TRBD1,-,TRBJ2-7,TRBV2
CAISESGQYGYTF,TGTGCCATCAGTGAGTCGGGACAGTATGGCTACACCTTC,TRBD1,many,TRBJ1-2,TRBV10-3
CSASRAGRSYEQYF,TGCAGTGCTAGTAGGGCGGGACGCTCCTACGAGCAGTACTTC,-,-,TRBJ2-7,TRBV20-1
CASSPSGDEQYF,TGTGCCAGCTCACCCTCGGGGGACGAGCAGTACTTC,-,few,TRBJ2-7,TRBV11-1
CSATKTGDNYGYTF,TGCAGTGCTACCAAAACAGGGGATAACTATGGCTACACCTTC,TRBD1,-,TRBJ1-2,TRBV20-1
CASSQEGGLSTEAFF,TGTGCCAGCAGCCAAGAGGGGGGGCTAAGCACTGAAGCTTTCTTT,-,-,TRBJ1-1,TRBV5-1
CASSQGTGRSYEQYF,TGTGCCAGCAGCCAAGGGACAGGGCGCTCCTACGAGCAGTACTTC,TRBD1,once,TRBJ2-7,TRBV7-9
CSARPLEDTEAFF,TGCAGTGCTAGACCTCTAGAGGACACTGAAGCTTTCTTT,-,-,TRBJ1-1,TRBV29-1